The 4 T cell receptor beta chains reported below all come from one sample, sequenced in a study of molecular identifiers for immune sequencing clone quantification. In TCRdb, the PCR reads were re-called with MiXCR into one record per CDR3 protein. This table holds 88,000 or so distinct CDR3 sequences, approximately 22% found once. Sequencing used naive CD8+ T cells from blood, with Jurkat cell RNA spiked in. Subset noted: FACS-sorted CD8+CD4-CCR7+CD45RA+ naive T cells. These receptor sequences come from a human donor in good health. Some libraries in this study had Jurkat cell RNA spiked in.

Notes on this clonotype: This could be a read error, since a much larger clone is one nucleotide away. The chain is built from TRBV6-2 or TRBV6-3 and TRBJ1-5; D is unresolved. The V end was cut by 4 bases, the J end by 11 bases, with 24 bases between. Germline loops: CDR1 MNHEY, CDR2 SVGEGT. The CDR3 has 16 residues. CDR3 bases: TGTGCCAGCAGTTGCCAGATCAGGAGTATGTCAATGGCCCAGCATTTT. Translated, it gives CASSCQIRSMSMAQHF.

This clonotype has ten or more counts. The V call is TRBV19, the J call TRBJ2-1, with TRBD2 identical over 10 bases. Germline-derived CDR1 and CDR2 are LNHDA and SQIVND (reference sequence). This CDR3 spans 14 amino acids. The J segment lost 6 bases and the V segment lost 5 bases, leaving 4 bases of the junction unmatched. The CDR3: CASSPLAGVNEQFF. Here the CDR3 DNA reads TGTGCCAGTAGTCCTCTAGCGGGAGTCAATGAGCAGTTCTTC.

This clonotype was recorded many times. The chain couples TRBV15 to TRBJ2-3; 11 bases line up with TRBD1. Germline V gives CDR1 LNHNV, CDR2 YYDKDF (reference sequence). V was clipped by 0 bases and J by 6 bases; unmatched bases: 8. The CDR3 extends over 17 amino acids. The CDR3 reads CATSRDRDRGSLDTQYF. For the CDR3, the DNA is TGTGCCACCAGCAGAGATCGGGACAGGGGGAGTTTGGATACGCAGTATTTT.

This clonotype was observed at least ten times. For the CDR3, the DNA is TGTGCCAGCAGCTTCGGTGGCAAAAACATTCAGTACTTC. Translated: CASSFGGKNIQYF. The chain recombines TRBV7-2 with TRBJ2-4, with unresolved D. This CDR3 contains 13 residues. Germline V gene lookup returns CDR1 SGHTA and CDR2 FQGNSA. V lost 3 bases and J 3 bases, leaving 6 bases between the germline ends.